The 22 T cell receptor beta chains listed next were all sequenced from one sample in a study of T cells in localized non-small cell lung cancer. Generated by immunoSEQ multiplex PCR, the TCRdb table keeps only in-frame clones and is missing some. The repertoire holds just under 20,000 clones, with about 91% as singletons. Sequenced material: peripheral blood, taken before any cancer treatment. The receptors originated from a man aged 35 to 70 with stage I lung adenocarcinoma.

J is TRBJ2-1 and V is TRBV2; D might be TRBD2 (6 bases). The V gene lost 7 bases and the J gene lost 8 bases, with 12 bases spanning the gap. Germline CDR1 reads SNHLY; CDR2 reads FYNNEI. The CDR3 is made up of 12 amino acids. Written as DNA, the CDR3 is TGTGCCAGCATCTTGGGGGGAGATGAGCAGTTCTTC. Translation gives CASILGGDEQFF.

The chain links TRBV7-3 to TRBJ1-5; TRBD1 agrees at 12 bases. V gave up 4 bases and J gave up 5 bases; unmatched junction bases: 9. From germline, CDR1 is SGHTA and CDR2 FQGTGA. There are 17 residues in the CDR3. The CDR3 spells CASSWHRDRGPHQPQHF. The CDR3 DNA sequence: TGTGCCAGCAGCTGGCACCGGGACAGGGGGCCACATCAGCCCCAGCATTTT.

V is TRBV28 and J is TRBJ2-7, with a tentative D call TRBD2 (5 bases). V lost 6 bases, J lost 6 bases, and 12 bases lay in between. CDR3 size: 12 residues. Germline CDR1 reads MDHEN; CDR2 reads SYDVKM. Written as DNA, the CDR3 is TGTGCCAGCAGGGGCCCGGCGGGCGAGCAGTACTTC. Encoded protein: CASRGPAGEQYF.

This clone occurred a few times. This rearrangement joins TRBV28 to TRBJ2-7; D not certain. With 2 bases removed from V and 7 bases from J, the gap between germline ends came to 6 bases. Per germline, CDR1 MDHEN and CDR2 SYDVKM. CDR3 length equals 11 residues. As DNA, the CDR3 is TGTGCCAGCAGTTTAGGGTTTGAGCAGTACTTC. It specifies CASSLGFEQYF.

In the case of this clone: Likely a read error: the CDR3 ends without its conserved phenylalanine or tryptophan. V usage is TRBV2 and J usage is TRBJ1-5; D is unresolved. The V end lost 8 bases, the J end lost 4 bases, and 12 bases lay between the germline ends. The germline V gene has CDR1 SNHLY and CDR2 FYNNEI. The CDR3 is 13 residues long. The CDR3 sequence: CASSRQANQPQHL. The DNA of the CDR3 is TGTGCCAGCTCGCGTCAGGCGAATCAGCCCCAGCATCTT.

This clone is a singleton in its sample. The gene calls are TRBV11-2 and TRBJ2-3; 10 bases are shared with TRBD2. The CDR3 loop spans 17 amino acids. V lost 0 bases, J lost 8 bases, and 11 bases stayed unmatched. Germline CDR1 and CDR2: SGHAT and FQNNGV. CDR3 residues: CASSLDVFSGRPSTQYF. The DNA of the CDR3 is TGTGCCAGCAGCTTAGATGTCTTTAGCGGGAGGCCGAGTACGCAGTATTTT.

V is TRBV7-9 and J is TRBJ2-7, with 7 bases that match TRBD1. V dropped 4 bases and J dropped 1; count of bases not matched to a gene: 7. The CDR3 totals 15 residues. Germline values: CDR1 SEHNR, CDR2 FQNEAQ (reference sequence). CDR3 region: CASSSTGLKSYEQYF. CDR3 DNA: TGTGCCAGCAGCTCGACAGGGTTAAAGTCCTACGAGCAGTACTTC.

The gene calls are TRBV27 and TRBJ2-1; tentative D call: TRBD1 (5 bases). The V gene's germline CDR1 is MNHEY and CDR2 SMNVEV (reference sequence). The CDR3 has 15 residues. V lost 5 bases and J lost 6, with 17 bases in between. The chain's CDR3 is CASSPLQVGRNEQFF. DNA of the CDR3: TGTGCCAGCAGTCCCTTACAGGTGGGCCGCAATGAGCAGTTCTTC.

The J gene is TRBJ1-5, the V gene TRBV21-1; the tabulated D call, TRBD1, remains unverified against the DNA. TRBV21-1 is a listed pseudogene. This CDR3 has 17 amino acids. The CDR3 region has the DNA TGTGCCAGCAGCAACGACGACAGGCCTTATAGCAATCAGCCCCAGCATTTT. Its protein product is CASSNDDRPYSNQPQHF.

This sequence joins TRBV6-5 and TRBJ1-2, with D possibly being TRBD1 (5 bases). V dropped 6 bases and J dropped 1 base, with 15 bases sitting between them. The V gene's germline CDR1 is MNHEY and CDR2 SVGAGI. The CDR3 is 15 residues long. Here the CDR3 reads CASSPGTGLNYGYTF. CDR3 sequence (DNA): TGTGCCAGCAGCCCCGGGACTGGACTTAACTATGGCTACACCTTC.

The rearrangement links TRBV27 to TRBJ2-2; TRBD2 matches 14 bases. J lost 1 base, V lost 3 bases, and 4 bases had no gene match. Germline CDR1 and CDR2: MNHEY and SMNVEV (reference sequence). CDR3 length: 18 residues. CDR3 sequence: CASSFLGLAGGNTGELFF. The CDR3 nucleotides read TGTGCCAGCAGTTTCCTAGGACTAGCGGGGGGGAACACCGGGGAGCTGTTTTTT.

The chain links TRBV5-1 to TRBJ2-2; TRBD2 matches 9 bases. CDR1 and CDR2 (germline): SGHRS, YFSETQ. The CDR3 extends over 17 amino acids. V lost 1 base, J lost 4 bases, and 8 bases stayed unmatched. As DNA, the CDR3 is TGCGCCAGCAGCTTGTCCCTGACTAGCGGAACCACCGGGGAGCTGTTTTTT. This encodes CASSLSLTSGTTGELFF.

The chain recombines TRBV28 with TRBJ1-2, with unresolved D. Germline lookup yields CDR1 MDHEN and CDR2 SYDVKM. V lost 4 bases and J 8 bases, leaving 11 bases between the germline ends. This CDR3 contains 12 residues. The CDR3 coding sequence is TGTGCCAGCAGTTCCCCAGGTGAAGGCTACACCTTC. Its protein product is CASSSPGEGYTF.

V usage is TRBV19 and J usage is TRBJ1-1; 7 positions match TRBD1. Looked up from germline, CDR1 is LNHDA and CDR2 is SQIVND (reference sequence). V was pared by 10 bases and J by 4 bases, with 9 bases of the junction left unmatched. The CDR3 runs 13 residues. The DNA of the CDR3 is TGTGCCATCCGGCGACAGGGCGCCACTGAAGCTTTCTTT. Its protein product is CAIRRQGATEAFF.

This clone was detected only once. This sequence joins TRBV16 and TRBJ2-3; 7 nucleotides match TRBD1. Germline trimming cut 3 bases from V and 1 base from J; bases unmatched to any gene: 1. CDR1 is KGHSY, CDR2 FQNENV, per germline. The CDR3 spans 14 residues. The CDR3 DNA sequence: TGTGCCAGCAGCCATACAGGGGGCACAGATACGCAGTATTTT. Residues: CASSHTGGTDTQYF.

The chain employs TRBV18 and TRBJ2-1; TRBD2 agrees at 8 bases. The CDR3 contains 14 residues. Germline CDR1 reads KGHSH; CDR2 reads LQKENI. V gave up 6 bases and J gave up 7 bases; unmatched junction bases: 8. CDR3 sequence: CASSPSGTRNEQFF. DNA of the CDR3: TGTGCCAGCTCTCCATCCGGGACTAGGAATGAGCAGTTCTTC.

The chain is built from TRBV9 and TRBJ2-1; D call uncertain. The CDR3 is 12 amino acids. V was trimmed by 4 bases and J by 5 bases, leaving 7 bases between them. Germline V gene lookup returns CDR1 SGDLS and CDR2 YYNGEE. The CDR3 loop reads CASSSTNNEQFF. CDR3 DNA: TGTGCCAGCAGCTCGACAAACAATGAGCAGTTCTTC.

The V call is TRBV7-9, the J call TRBJ2-7; D may be TRBD2 (7 bases). The CDR3 runs 17 residues. Germline V gene data show CDR1 as SEHNR and CDR2 as FQNEAQ (reference sequence). Deletions cut 3 bases from V and 2 bases from J, with 20 bases between. The CDR3 loop reads CASSLGTRGHGTYEQYF. Written as DNA, the CDR3 is TGTGCCAGCAGCTTGGGAACGCGGGGGCACGGGACCTACGAGCAGTACTTC.

J is TRBJ2-5 and V is TRBV18; D unclear. Per germline, CDR1 KGHSH and CDR2 LQKENI. The CDR3 totals 12 residues. The ends were cut back, 2 bases at V and 5 bases at J, with 6 bases in the middle. CDR3 DNA: TGTGCCAGCTCACCAAGTCGGGAGACCCAGTACTTC. Translation gives CASSPSRETQYF.

The CDR3 here is CASSKRGTGFIQYF. The CDR3 region has the DNA TGTGCCAGCAGTAAAAGAGGGACAGGGTTCATTCAGTACTTC. The chain recombines TRBV5-6 with TRBJ2-4; 9 positions match TRBD1. Per germline, CDR1 SGHDT and CDR2 YYEEEE. V was pared by 5 bases and J by 9 bases, with 9 bases of the junction left unmatched. This CDR3 contains 14 residues.

The rearrangement joins TRBV7-2 to TRBJ1-2, with D possibly matching TRBD1 (6 bases). The V end lost 0 bases, the J end lost 4 bases, and 6 bases lay between the germline ends. CDR1 and CDR2 (germline): SGHTA, FQGNSA. This CDR3 comprises 13 residues. CDR3 loop: CASSLAGGYGYTF. DNA of the CDR3: TGTGCCAGCAGCTTAGCAGGGGGCTATGGCTACACCTTC.

The CDR3 protein is CASSLLGGPPVPGAHEAFF. The CDR3, as DNA: TGTGCCAGCAGCTTATTAGGCGGCCCGCCGGTTCCGGGGGCTCATGAAGCTTTCTTT. The chain combines TRBV7-9 with TRBJ1-1, with D possibly TRBD1 on 6 matching bases. Trimming removed 2 bases at V and 7 bases at J, with 29 bases between. CDR3 length: 19 residues. Germline V gives CDR1 SEHNR, CDR2 FQNEAQ (reference sequence).